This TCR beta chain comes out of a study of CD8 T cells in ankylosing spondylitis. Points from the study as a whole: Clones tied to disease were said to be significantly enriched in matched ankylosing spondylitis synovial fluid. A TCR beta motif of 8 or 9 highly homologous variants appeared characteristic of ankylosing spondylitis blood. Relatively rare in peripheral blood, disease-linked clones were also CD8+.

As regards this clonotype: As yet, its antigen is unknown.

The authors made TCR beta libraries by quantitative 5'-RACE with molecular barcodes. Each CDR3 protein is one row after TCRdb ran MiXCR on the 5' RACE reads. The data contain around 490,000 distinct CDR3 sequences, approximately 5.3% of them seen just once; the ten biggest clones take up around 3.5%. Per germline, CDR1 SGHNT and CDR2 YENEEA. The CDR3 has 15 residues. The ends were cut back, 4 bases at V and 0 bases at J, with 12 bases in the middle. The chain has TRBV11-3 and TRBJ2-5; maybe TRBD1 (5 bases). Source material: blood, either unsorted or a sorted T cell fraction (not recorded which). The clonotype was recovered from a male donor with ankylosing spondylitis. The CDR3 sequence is CASSSGHSYQETQYF. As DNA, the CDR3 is TGTGCCAGCAGCTCCGGACACTCGTACCAAGAGACCCAGTACTTC.